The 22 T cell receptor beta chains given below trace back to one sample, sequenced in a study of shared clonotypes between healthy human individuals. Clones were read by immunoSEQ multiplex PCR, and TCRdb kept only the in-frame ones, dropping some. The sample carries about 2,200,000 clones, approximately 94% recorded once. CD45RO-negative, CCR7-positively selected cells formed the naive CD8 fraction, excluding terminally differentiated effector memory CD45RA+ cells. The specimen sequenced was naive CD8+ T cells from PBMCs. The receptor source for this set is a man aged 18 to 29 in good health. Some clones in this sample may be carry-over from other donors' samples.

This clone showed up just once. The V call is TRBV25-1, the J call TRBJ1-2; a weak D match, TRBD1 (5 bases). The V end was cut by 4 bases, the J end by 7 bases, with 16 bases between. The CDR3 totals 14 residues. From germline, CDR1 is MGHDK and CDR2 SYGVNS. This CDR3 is CASSGGGAARGYTF. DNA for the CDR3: TGTGCCAGCAGTGGGGGGGGAGCCGCGCGTGGCTACACCTTC.

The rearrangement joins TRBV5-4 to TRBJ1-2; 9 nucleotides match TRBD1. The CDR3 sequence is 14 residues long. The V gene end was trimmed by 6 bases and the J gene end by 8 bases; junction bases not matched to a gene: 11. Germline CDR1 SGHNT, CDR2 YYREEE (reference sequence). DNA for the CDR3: TGTGCCAGCACCTCATGGACAGGGGCAGAAGGCTACACCTTC. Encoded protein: CASTSWTGAEGYTF. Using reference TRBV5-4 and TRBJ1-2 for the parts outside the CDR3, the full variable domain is ETGVTQSPTHLIKTRGQQVTLRCSSQSGHNTVSWYQQALGQGPQFIFQYYREEENGRGNFPPRFSGLQFPNYSSELNVNALELDDSALYLCASTSWTGAEGYTFGSGTRLTVV.

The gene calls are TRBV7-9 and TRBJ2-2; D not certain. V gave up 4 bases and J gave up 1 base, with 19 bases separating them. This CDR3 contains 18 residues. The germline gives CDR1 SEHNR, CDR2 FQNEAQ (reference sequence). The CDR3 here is CASSSPQHEFRNTGELFF. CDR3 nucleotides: TGTGCCAGCAGCTCCCCCCAACACGAGTTTAGGAACACCGGGGAGCTGTTTTTT.

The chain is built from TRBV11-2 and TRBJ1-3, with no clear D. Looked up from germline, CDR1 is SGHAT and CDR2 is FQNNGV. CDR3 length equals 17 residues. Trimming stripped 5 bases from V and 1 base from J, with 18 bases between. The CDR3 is CASSGIFGEVSGNTIYF. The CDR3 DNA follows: TGTGCCAGCAGCGGAATATTCGGAGAAGTTTCTGGAAACACCATATATTTT.

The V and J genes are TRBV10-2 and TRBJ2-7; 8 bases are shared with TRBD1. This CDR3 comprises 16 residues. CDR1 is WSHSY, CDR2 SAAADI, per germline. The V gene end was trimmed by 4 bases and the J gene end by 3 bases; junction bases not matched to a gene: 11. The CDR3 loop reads CASSGRRGQDGYEQYF. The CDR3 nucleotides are TGCGCCAGCAGTGGCCGGAGGGGACAGGACGGCTACGAGCAGTACTTC.

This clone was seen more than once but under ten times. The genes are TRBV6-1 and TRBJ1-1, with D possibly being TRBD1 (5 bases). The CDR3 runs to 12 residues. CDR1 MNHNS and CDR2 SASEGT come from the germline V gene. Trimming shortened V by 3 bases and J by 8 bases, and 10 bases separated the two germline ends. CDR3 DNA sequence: TGTGCCAGCAGTGAGAGGGGCCAAGAAGCTTTCTTT. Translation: CASSERGQEAFF.

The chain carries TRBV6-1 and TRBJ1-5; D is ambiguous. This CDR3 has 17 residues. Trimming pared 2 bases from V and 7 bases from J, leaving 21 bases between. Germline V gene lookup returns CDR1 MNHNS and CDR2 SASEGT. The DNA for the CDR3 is TGTGCCAGCAGTGAATGGACCGCCCCCCAAAGAGAACAGCCCCAGCATTTT. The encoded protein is CASSEWTAPQREQPQHF.

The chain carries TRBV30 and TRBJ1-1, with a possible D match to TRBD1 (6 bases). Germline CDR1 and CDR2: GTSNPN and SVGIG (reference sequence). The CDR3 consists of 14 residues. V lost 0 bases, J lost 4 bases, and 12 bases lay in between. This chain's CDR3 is CAWSVGRGATEAFF. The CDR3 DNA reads TGTGCCTGGAGTGTGGGGAGGGGGGCCACTGAAGCTTTCTTT.

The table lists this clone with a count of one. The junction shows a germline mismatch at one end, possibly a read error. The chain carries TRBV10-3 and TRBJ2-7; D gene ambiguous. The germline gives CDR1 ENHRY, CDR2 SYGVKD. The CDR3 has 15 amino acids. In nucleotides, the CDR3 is TGTGCCATCAGGGAGTCCCTCCAAGTGGCCTACGAGCAGTACTTC. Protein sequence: CAIRESLQVAYEQYF.

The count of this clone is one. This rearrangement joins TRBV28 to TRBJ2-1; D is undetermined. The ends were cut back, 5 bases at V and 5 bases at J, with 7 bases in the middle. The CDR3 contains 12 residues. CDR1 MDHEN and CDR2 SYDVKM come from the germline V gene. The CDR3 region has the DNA TGTGCCAGCAGTACTACTGACAATGAGCAGTTCTTC. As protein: CASSTTDNEQFF.

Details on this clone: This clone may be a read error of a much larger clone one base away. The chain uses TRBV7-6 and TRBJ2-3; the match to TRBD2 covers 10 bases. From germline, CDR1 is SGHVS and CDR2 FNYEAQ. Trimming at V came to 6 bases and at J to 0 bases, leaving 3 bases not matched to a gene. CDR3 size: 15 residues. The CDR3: CASSPLAGSTDTQYF. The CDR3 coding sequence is TGTGCCAGCAGTCCACTAGCGGGAAGCACAGATACGCAGTATTTT.

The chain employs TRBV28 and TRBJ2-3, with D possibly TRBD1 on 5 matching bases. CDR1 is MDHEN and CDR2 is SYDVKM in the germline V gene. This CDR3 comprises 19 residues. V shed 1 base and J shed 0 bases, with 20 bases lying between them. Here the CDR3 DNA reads TGTGCCAGCAGTTTATTAACAGGAAATCTCGAAGCTAGCACAGATACGCAGTATTTT. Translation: CASSLLTGNLEASTDTQYF.

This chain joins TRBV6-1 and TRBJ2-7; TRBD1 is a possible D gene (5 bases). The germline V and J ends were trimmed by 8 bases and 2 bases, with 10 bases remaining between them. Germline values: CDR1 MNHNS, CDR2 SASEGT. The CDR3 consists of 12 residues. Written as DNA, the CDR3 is TGTGCCAGCGGGTACAGGACCTACGAGCAGTACTTC. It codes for CASGYRTYEQYF.

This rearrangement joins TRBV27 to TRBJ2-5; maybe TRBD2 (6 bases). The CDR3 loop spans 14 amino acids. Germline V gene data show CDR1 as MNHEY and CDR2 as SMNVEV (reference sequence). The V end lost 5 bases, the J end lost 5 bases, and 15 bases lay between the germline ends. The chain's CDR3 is CASSPAGPRETQYF. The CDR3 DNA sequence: TGTGCCAGCAGTCCCGCGGGACCCCGGGAGACCCAGTACTTC.

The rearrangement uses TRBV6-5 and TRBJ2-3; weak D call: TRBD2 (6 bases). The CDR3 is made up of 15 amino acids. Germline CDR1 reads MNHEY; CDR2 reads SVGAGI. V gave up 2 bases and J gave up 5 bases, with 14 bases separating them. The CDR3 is CASSYESGRRDTQYF. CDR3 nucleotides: TGTGCCAGCAGTTACGAGAGTGGGAGGCGAGATACGCAGTATTTT.

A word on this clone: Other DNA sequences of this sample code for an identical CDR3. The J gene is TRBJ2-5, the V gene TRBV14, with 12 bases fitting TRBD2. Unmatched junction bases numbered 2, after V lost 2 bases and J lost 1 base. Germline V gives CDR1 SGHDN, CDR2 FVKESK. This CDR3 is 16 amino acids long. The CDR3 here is CASSQWTSGTQETQYF. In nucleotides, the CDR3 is TGTGCCAGCAGCCAATGGACTAGCGGGACCCAAGAGACCCAGTACTTC.

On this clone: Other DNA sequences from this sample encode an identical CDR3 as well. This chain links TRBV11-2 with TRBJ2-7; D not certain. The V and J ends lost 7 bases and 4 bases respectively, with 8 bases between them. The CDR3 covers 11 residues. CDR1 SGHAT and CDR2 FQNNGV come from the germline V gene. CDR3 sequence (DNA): TGTGCCAGCACCAGTGGGTACGAGCAGTACTTC. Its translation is CASTSGYEQYF.

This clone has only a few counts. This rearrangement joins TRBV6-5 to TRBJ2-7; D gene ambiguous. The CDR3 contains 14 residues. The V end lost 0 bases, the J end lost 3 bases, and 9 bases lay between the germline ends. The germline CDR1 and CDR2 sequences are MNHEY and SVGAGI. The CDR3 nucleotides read TGTGCCAGCAGTTACTCTCTGGGCCTCTACGAGCAGTACTTC. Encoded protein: CASSYSLGLYEQYF.

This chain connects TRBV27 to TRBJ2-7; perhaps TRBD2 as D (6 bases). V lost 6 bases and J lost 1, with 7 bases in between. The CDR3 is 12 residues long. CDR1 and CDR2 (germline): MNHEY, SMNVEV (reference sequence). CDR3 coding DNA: TGTGCCAGCAGGGGGACTTCCTACGAGCAGTACTTC. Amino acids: CASRGTSYEQYF.

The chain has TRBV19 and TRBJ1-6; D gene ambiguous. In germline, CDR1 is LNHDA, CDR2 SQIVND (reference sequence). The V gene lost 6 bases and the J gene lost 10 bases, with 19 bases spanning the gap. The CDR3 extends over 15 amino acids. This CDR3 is CASSLSTEFGSPLHF. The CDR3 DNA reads TGTGCCAGTAGCCTATCTACGGAGTTTGGATCACCCCTCCACTTT.

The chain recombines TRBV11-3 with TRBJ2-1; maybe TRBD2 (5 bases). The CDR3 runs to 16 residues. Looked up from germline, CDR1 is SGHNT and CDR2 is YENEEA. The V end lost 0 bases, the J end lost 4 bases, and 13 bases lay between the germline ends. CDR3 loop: CASSLDAGVPYNEQFF. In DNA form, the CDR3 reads TGTGCCAGCAGCTTAGATGCCGGGGTACCGTACAATGAGCAGTTCTTC.

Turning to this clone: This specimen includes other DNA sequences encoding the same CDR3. CDR3 nucleotides: TGTGCCAGCAGCACCGGGACAGGGGTGTACGAGCAGTACTTC. Translation: CASSTGTGVYEQYF. This sequence joins TRBV27 and TRBJ2-7; 10 nucleotides line up with TRBD1. This CDR3 comprises 14 residues. Germline CDR1 is MNHEY and CDR2 is SMNVEV (reference sequence). The V gene end was trimmed by 6 bases and the J gene end by 4 bases; junction bases not matched to a gene: 6.